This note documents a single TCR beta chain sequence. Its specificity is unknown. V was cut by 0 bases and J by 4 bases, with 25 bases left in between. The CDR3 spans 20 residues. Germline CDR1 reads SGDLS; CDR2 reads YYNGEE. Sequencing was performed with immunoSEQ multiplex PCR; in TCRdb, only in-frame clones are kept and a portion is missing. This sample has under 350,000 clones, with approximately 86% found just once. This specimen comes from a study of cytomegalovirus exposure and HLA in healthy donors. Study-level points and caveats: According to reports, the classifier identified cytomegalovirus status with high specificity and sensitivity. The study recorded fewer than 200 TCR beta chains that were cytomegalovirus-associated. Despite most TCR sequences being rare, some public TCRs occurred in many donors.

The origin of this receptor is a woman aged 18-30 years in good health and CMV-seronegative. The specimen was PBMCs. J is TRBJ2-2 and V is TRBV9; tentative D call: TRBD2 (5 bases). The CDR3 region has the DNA TGTGCCAGCAGCGTAGCCCCCATGAGGCCTGGCGGGCGGACCACCGGGGAGCTGTTTTTT. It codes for CASSVAPMRPGGRTTGELFF.